A selection of T cell receptor beta chains follows, all from one sample in a study of blood T cell repertoires in COVID-19. Assay: immunoSEQ multiplex PCR; the TCRdb copy retains only in-frame clones and omits some. The sample shows approximately 92,000 clones, around 81% of them seen only once. Sequencing input: peripheral blood. Source of these receptors: a man in his 60s with acute or convalescent COVID-19. CDR3s include the opening cysteine and the closing phenylalanine or tryptophan. D genes are given only for firm matches. Not all rows give a size; the values are once, few, many and, for expanded clones, a class.

j_call v_call d_call clone_size cdr3_aa cdr3_nt
TRBJ1-3 TRBV4-1 . . CASSQDWTGNSGNTIYF TGCGCCAGCAGCCAAGATTGGACGGGAAACTCTGGAAACACCATATATTTT
TRBJ2-2 TRBV9 TRBD2 . CASSGTGTSDGELFF TGTGCCAGCAGCGGTACCGGGACTAGCGACGGGGAGCTGTTTTTT
TRBJ2-7 TRBV5-1 . . CASSWRLGSYEQYF TGCGCCAGCAGCTGGCGGCTGGGCTCCTACGAGCAGTACTTC
TRBJ2-1 TRBV6-2/TRBV6-3 . . CASSYASGSNEQFF TGTGCCAGCAGTTACGCATCCGGGAGCAATGAGCAGTTCTTC
TRBJ2-6 TRBV7-8 . . CASSLAFTGTGANVLTF TGTGCCAGCAGCTTAGCCTTTACAGGGACTGGGGCCAACGTCCTGACTTTC
TRBJ1-3 TRBV3-1/TRBV3-2 . many CASSLLQGMGGNTIYF TGTGCCAGCAGCCTCCTTCAGGGGATGGGTGGAAACACCATATATTTT
TRBJ2-1 TRBV7-9 . few CASSLALRRGDEQFF TGTGCCAGCAGCTTAGCGCTCCGCCGCGGCGATGAGCAGTTCTTC
TRBJ1-1 TRBV6-5 . . CASSYSWQGNTEAFF TGTGCCAGCAGTTACTCTTGGCAGGGTAACACTGAAGCTTTCTTT
TRBJ2-7 TRBV3-1/TRBV3-2 . once CASSRGGALVSSYEQYF TGTGCCAGCAGCCGAGGAGGAGCCCTGGTTTCCTCCTACGAGCAGTACTTC
TRBJ2-2 TRBV9 TRBD2 . CASSGRGLAGNTGELFF TGTGCCAGCAGCGGCCGGGGACTAGCGGGCAACACCGGGGAGCTGTTTTTT
TRBJ2-2 TRBV12-5 TRBD2 . CASGFGGRGGTGELFF TGTGCTAGTGGTTTCGGCGGGAGGGGCGGCACCGGGGAGCTGTTTTTT
TRBJ1-1 TRBV6-5 . . CASTPLSLTEAFF TGTGCCAGCACCCCACTGAGCCTCACTGAAGCTTTCTTT
TRBJ1-6 TRBV9 . . CASSVDGDSPLHF TGTGCCAGCAGCGTCGACGGGGATTCACCCCTCCACTTT
TRBJ2-1 TRBV19 TRBD2 . CASRTLAGGLYEQFF TGTGCCAGTAGAACCCTAGCGGGAGGTCTCTATGAGCAGTTCTTC
TRBJ2-1 TRBV5-4 TRBD2 . CASSRPTSGGRNEQFF TGTGCCAGCAGCCGCCCCACTAGCGGGGGTAGAAATGAGCAGTTCTTC
TRBJ1-1 TRBV12-3/TRBV12-4 . few CASSFGGGNAFF TGTGCCAGCAGTTTTGGGGGGGGAAATGCTTTCTTT
TRBJ2-5 TRBV30 . . CAWSVLEGTQYF TGTGCCTGGAGTGTACTAGAGGGGACCCAGTACTTC
TRBJ2-7 TRBV4-1 . . CASSQGVRTARYEQYF TGCGCCAGCAGCCAAGGGGTCAGGACAGCGCGTTACGAGCAGTACTTC
TRBJ1-1 TRBV4-3 TRBD1 . CASSQEQGARNTEAFF TGCGCCAGCAGCCAAGAACAGGGGGCGCGGAACACTGAAGCTTTCTTT
TRBJ1-2 TRBV15 . . CATSRERDYGYTF TGTGCCACCAGCAGAGAGAGAGACTATGGCTACACCTTC
TRBJ2-7 TRBV2 TRBD1 . CASTRQGSQYEQYF TGTGCCAGCACCCGACAGGGTTCCCAGTACGAGCAGTACTTC
TRBJ1-2 TRBV11-2 . . CASSLVSGANYGYTF TGTGCCAGCAGCTTAGTTAGCGGAGCTAACTATGGCTACACCTTC
TRBJ1-3 TRBV3-1/TRBV3-2 . . CASSQGNPTGSGNTIYF TGTGCCAGCAGCCAGGGAAACCCGACAGGCTCTGGAAACACCATATATTTT
TRBJ1-1 TRBV29-1 . . CSSFLPGLGTEAFF TGCAGCTCCTTTTTGCCGGGACTGGGGACTGAAGCTTTCTTT
TRBJ1-1 TRBV5-1 TRBD1 few CASSTLTGGRNTEAFF TGCGCCAGCAGCACTCTGACAGGGGGTAGGAACACTGAAGCTTTCTTT
TRBJ1-2 TRBV29-1 TRBD1 . CSVDGTGGFGYTF TGCAGCGTTGATGGGACAGGGGGATTTGGCTACACCTTC
TRBJ1-1 TRBV6-2/TRBV6-3 . many CASRPRRGYTEAFF TGTGCCAGCAGACCTCGCAGGGGCTACACTGAAGCTTTCTTT
TRBJ1-1 TRBV11-3 TRBD1 . CASSLGQAKAEAFF TGTGCCAGCAGCCTCGGACAGGCCAAGGCTGAAGCTTTCTTT
TRBJ1-1 TRBV7-8 TRBD1 . CASSGYRGSGTEAFF TGTGCCAGCAGCGGATACAGGGGGTCGGGGACTGAAGCTTTCTTT
TRBJ1-1 TRBV7-9 TRBD1 . CASSPGGANTEAFF TGTGCCAGCTCCCCAGGGGGCGCGAACACTGAAGCTTTCTTT
TRBJ1-1 TRBV29-1 TRBD1 . CSVEDPTGMNTEAFF TGCAGCGTTGAAGATCCGACAGGGATGAACACTGAAGCTTTCTTT
TRBJ2-2 TRBV9 . few CASSIPRSGELFF TGTGCCAGCAGCATCCCCCGTAGCGGGGAGCTGTTTTTT
TRBJ1-2 TRBV7-9 TRBD1 . CASSGDRWDDGYTF TGTGCCAGCAGCGGGGACAGGTGGGACGATGGCTACACCTTC
TRBJ1-2 TRBV19 TRBD1 once CASGRDRGVYGYTF TGTGCCAGTGGCCGGGACAGGGGCGTCTATGGCTACACCTTC
TRBJ2-3 TRBV10-1 . . CASSARTLDTQYF TGCGCCAGCAGTGCACGGACTTTGGATACGCAGTATTTT
TRBJ2-1 TRBV5-4 TRBD2 once CASSPGTSGGGEQFF TGTGCCAGCAGCCCCGGAACTAGCGGGGGTGGTGAGCAGTTCTTC
TRBJ1-6 TRBV7-8 . . CASSLERSSGSPLHF TGTGCCAGCAGCTTAGAGAGAAGCTCGGGTTCACCCCTCCACTTT
TRBJ1-2 TRBV11-2 . . CASSADRTARHYGYTF TGTGCCAGCAGCGCAGACAGGACCGCTCGACATTATGGCTACACCTTC
TRBJ2-5 TRBV9 TRBD1 . CASSDPGQLQETQYF TGTGCCAGCAGCGATCCGGGACAGCTCCAAGAGACCCAGTACTTC
TRBJ1-1 TRBV11-2 . . CASSLRTGQGSNTEAFF TGTGCCAGCAGCTTACGGACCGGGCAGGGCAGTAACACTGAAGCTTTCTTT
TRBJ1-2 TRBV6-5 TRBD1 . CASNPSGPGGYGYTF TGTGCCAGCAACCCTAGTGGGCCAGGGGGCTATGGCTACACCTTC
TRBJ1-2 TRBV7-9 TRBD1 . CASSLAGQDYGYTF TGTGCCAGCAGCTTAGCGGGACAGGACTATGGCTACACCTTC
TRBJ2-3 TRBV30 . . CAWRLGVSTDTQYF TGTGCCTGGAGGTTAGGGGTTAGCACAGATACGCAGTATTTT
TRBJ1-6 TRBV27 TRBD1 . CASSFGKGASTPLHF TGTGCCAGCAGTTTCGGGAAGGGGGCTAGCACACCCCTCCACTTT
TRBJ2-1 TRBV25-1 TRBD1 few CASTQGLHNEQFF TGTGCCAGCACACAGGGGTTACACAATGAGCAGTTCTTC
TRBJ2-2 TRBV18 TRBD1 . CASSRGQGPNTGELFF TGTGCCAGCTCGCGAGGACAGGGGCCGAACACCGGGGAGCTGTTTTTT
TRBJ1-1 TRBV5-4 . . CASSRSLLNTEAFF TGTGCCAGCAGCCGGTCCCTTTTGAACACTGAAGCTTTCTTT
TRBJ2-1 TRBV6-5 TRBD1 . CATSTGDRGNDEQFF TGTGCCACTAGCACGGGGGACAGGGGAAATGATGAGCAGTTCTTC
TRBJ1-2 TRBV19 . few CASSILGGGRGDGYTF TGTGCCAGTAGTATTTTAGGGGGTGGTCGGGGCGATGGCTACACCTTC
TRBJ2-5 TRBV4-1 . . CASSQDGGGEETQYF TGCGCCAGCAGCCAAGATGGGGGGGGCGAAGAGACCCAGTACTTC
TRBJ2-4 TRBV28 . . CASTLPGNIQYF TGTGCCAGCACCTTGCCGGGAAACATTCAGTACTTC
TRBJ2-1 TRBV20-1 . . CSATDNEQFF TGCAGTGCTACCGACAATGAGCAGTTCTTC
TRBJ2-6 TRBV6-6 TRBD1 . CASSPTGVGGANVLTF TGTGCCAGCAGCCCTACAGGGGTTGGAGGGGCCAACGTCCTGACTTTC
TRBJ2-1 TRBV11-2 . few CASSSGGWSRDEQFF TGTGCCAGCAGCTCGGGGGGCTGGAGCCGCGATGAGCAGTTCTTC
TRBJ1-3 TRBV3-1/TRBV3-2 TRBD1 . CASSQDPGGSNGNTIYF TGTGCCAGCAGCCAAGACCCAGGGGGCAGTAATGGAAACACCATATATTTT